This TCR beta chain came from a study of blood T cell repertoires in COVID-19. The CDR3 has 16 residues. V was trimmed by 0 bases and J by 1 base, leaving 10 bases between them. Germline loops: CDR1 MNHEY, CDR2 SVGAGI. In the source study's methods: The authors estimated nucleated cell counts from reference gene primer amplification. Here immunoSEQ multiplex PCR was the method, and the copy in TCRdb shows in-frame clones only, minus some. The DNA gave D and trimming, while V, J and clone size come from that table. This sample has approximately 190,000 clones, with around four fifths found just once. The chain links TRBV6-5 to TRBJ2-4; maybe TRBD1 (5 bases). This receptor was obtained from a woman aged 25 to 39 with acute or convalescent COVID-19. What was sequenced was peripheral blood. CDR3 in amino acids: CASSYSGRVAKNIQYF. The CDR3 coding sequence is TGTGCCAGCAGTTACTCCGGCAGGGTGGCCAAAAACATTCAGTACTTC.